This T cell receptor (beta chain) was obtained from a study of blood T cells in healthy people across ages. Of note for this clonotype: Its antigen is unknown.

Study-wide points: The recorded TCR beta diversity per million T cells decreased in a roughly linear manner with age.

A J-beta primer mix and a sample-barcoded 5' primer were used in a second PCR of about 7 to 12 cycles. In TCRdb, the 5' RACE reads were re-called with MiXCR into one record per CDR3 protein. The sample has 800,000 to 1,000,000 distinct CDR3 sequences; about 48% are singletons. Trimming removed 6 bases at V and 5 bases at J, with 13 bases between. The length of the CDR3 is 13 residues. Germline V gives CDR1 MNHNS, CDR2 SASEGT. The chain employs TRBV6-1 and TRBJ2-5, with unresolved D. This receptor was identified in a man aged 25 to 40 in good health. Sequences were obtained from blood. CDR3 sequence: CASSGWVRETQYF. CDR3 nucleotides: TGTGCCAGCAGCGGATGGGTCCGGGAGACCCAGTACTTC.